This entry lists 25 T cell receptor beta chains sequenced from one sample in a study of T-cell memory formation after mild COVID-19. TCRdb recomputed calls from the 5' RACE reads with MiXCR, one row per CDR3 protein. The sample has under 600,000 distinct CDR3 sequences; less than 25% are singletons. The sequencing sample was made of PBMCs or a T cell subset sorted from them (not recorded which). These receptors were obtained from an adult woman who had mild COVID-19 (a few samples of this study predate the infection). Cell type and time point are not known.

V and J are TRBV24-1 and TRBJ2-3; no reliable D call. This CDR3 is built from 15 residues. Deletions cut 5 bases from V and 0 bases from J, with 11 bases between. Germline CDR1 reads KGHDR; CDR2 reads SFDVKD. CDR3 sequence reads: CATSGQRSSTDTQYF. The CDR3 coding sequence is TGTGCCACCAGTGGTCAGAGATCTAGCACAGATACGCAGTATTTT.

The gene calls are TRBV2 and TRBJ1-2; 7 bases are shared with TRBD1. The V gene's germline CDR1 is SNHLY and CDR2 FYNNEI. This CDR3 is 14 amino acids long. V lost 7 bases and J lost 7; bases outside the gene matches: 12. CDR3 nucleotide sequence: TGTGCCAGCATCCTAGGGGCAGGGGGTTTTGGCTACACCTTC. Translation gives CASILGAGGFGYTF.

This clonotype was found a few times. The chain is built from TRBV4-1 and TRBJ2-1; 8 bases map to TRBD2. This CDR3 comprises 16 residues. The J segment lost 4 bases and the V segment lost 3 bases, leaving 8 bases of the junction unmatched. CDR1 and CDR2 (germline): MGHRA, YSYEKL. The DNA of the CDR3 is TGCGCCAGCAGCCATCCGGGACTAGACCCATACAATGAGCAGTTCTTC. Translation gives CASSHPGLDPYNEQFF.

This clonotype was seen only a few times. The chain combines TRBV5-4 with TRBJ1-3, with TRBD1 identical over 9 bases. Trimming removed 2 bases from V and 8 bases from J; junction bases left unmatched: 8. This CDR3 is built from 15 residues. Germline V gives CDR1 SGHNT, CDR2 YYREEE (reference sequence). Written as DNA, the CDR3 is TGTGCCAGCAGCTTTTCGACAGGGGGTAGAGACACCATATATTTT. It specifies CASSFSTGGRDTIYF.

The V and J genes are TRBV29-1 and TRBJ2-7; 9 bases are shared with TRBD1. The CDR3 has 14 amino acids. CDR1 and CDR2 from the germline V gene are SQVTM and ANQGSEA. Trimming removed 0 bases from V and 2 bases from J; junction bases left unmatched: 2. The CDR3 DNA reads TGCAGCGTTGAAGATGGGACAGGGACCTACGAGCAGTACTTC. This gives the protein CSVEDGTGTYEQYF.

For the CDR3, the DNA is TGTGCCAGCAGCTTGTCTAGCGGGGACCCGACGGGGAGGGATACGCAGTATTTT. It encodes CASSLSSGDPTGRDTQYF. The rearrangement joins TRBV11-2 to TRBJ2-3, with 9 bases identical to TRBD2. J gave up 6 bases and V 3 bases, and 16 bases lay outside the gene matches. Germline V gene data show CDR1 as SGHAT and CDR2 as FQNNGV. This CDR3 is built from 18 residues.

There are a few counts of this clonotype. The chain combines TRBV3-1 with TRBJ1-2, with 10 bases aligning to TRBD1. CDR3 length: 18 amino acids. Germline values: CDR1 LGHDT, CDR2 YNNKEL (reference sequence). V lost 2 bases, J lost 8 bases, and 17 bases stayed unmatched. The CDR3 coding sequence is TGTGCCAGCAGCCAATCGGCCGGCGGGTCGGGACAGGGGCTCGGCTACACCTTC. Translation gives CASSQSAGGSGQGLGYTF.

The chain employs TRBV14 and TRBJ2-7; TRBD2 matches at 11 bases. V gave up 0 bases and J gave up 3 bases; unmatched junction bases: 1. The CDR3 is made up of 15 amino acids. Looked up from germline, CDR1 is SGHDN and CDR2 is FVKESK. CDR3 bases: TGTGCCAGCAGCCAAGAGGGACTAGCGGACTACGAGCAGTACTTC. Its translation: CASSQEGLADYEQYF.

This chain uses TRBV9 with TRBJ1-6; D may be TRBD1 (5 bases). Germline V gene sequence: CDR1 SGDLS, CDR2 YYNGEE. CDR3 length equals 12 residues. V lost 4 bases, J lost 8 bases, and 7 bases lay in between. The DNA of the CDR3 is TGTGCCAGCAGCTTGGGACATTCACCCCTCCACTTT. Translated: CASSLGHSPLHF.

The chain has TRBV6-2 or TRBV6-3 and TRBJ2-2; 8 bases line up with TRBD1. The CDR3 extends over 15 amino acids. With V trimmed by 2 bases and J by 6 bases, 5 bases remained unmatched. CDR1 and CDR2 from the germline V gene are MNHEY and SVGEGT. The CDR3 DNA reads TGTGCCAGCAGTTACCTCCAGGGGGCGGCCGGGGAGCTGTTTTTT. Translated: CASSYLQGAAGELFF.

The rearrangement uses TRBV24-1 and TRBJ2-1; TRBD2 aligns across 10 bases. The CDR3 has 17 residues. J lost 8 bases, V lost 1 base, and 10 bases had no gene match. The germline gives CDR1 KGHDR, CDR2 SFDVKD. In DNA, the CDR3 is TGTGCCACCAGTGATTTCCCTGACCTAGCGGGAGAACATGAGCAGTTCTTC. Amino acid sequence: CATSDFPDLAGEHEQFF.

The chain couples TRBV3-1 to TRBJ2-2; no firm D call. Trimming shortened V by 6 bases and J by 2 bases, and 16 bases separated the two germline ends. In germline, CDR1 is LGHDT, CDR2 YNNKEL (reference sequence). The CDR3 is 16 amino acids. The CDR3 spells CASSPGPDPNTGELFF. The CDR3 DNA reads as TGTGCCAGCAGTCCTGGCCCCGACCCTAACACCGGGGAGCTGTTTTTT. Full variable domain (remainder filled in from reference TRBV3-1 and TRBJ2-2): DTAVSQTPKYLVTQMGNDKSIKCEQNLGHDTMYWYKQDSKKFLKIMFSYNNKELIINETVPNRFSPKSPDKAHLNLHINSLELGDSAVYFCASSPGPDPNTGELFFGEGSRLTVL.

In DNA, the CDR3 is TGTGCCAGCAGTTCCCGCGGACAGGGTTACTACGAGCAGTACTTC. It yields the protein CASSSRGQGYYEQYF. The chain carries TRBV28 and TRBJ2-7; 8 positions match TRBD1. The CDR3 length is 15 residues. V lost 4 bases to trimming and J lost 3 bases; unmatched junction nucleotides: 8. Germline V gene lookup returns CDR1 MDHEN and CDR2 SYDVKM. The entire variable domain, with the rest obtained from reference TRBV28 and TRBJ2-7, is as follows: DVKVTQSSRYLVKRTGEKVFLECVQDMDHENMFWYRQDPGLGLRLIYFSYDVKMKEKGDIPEGYSVSREKKERFSLILESASTNQTSMYLCASSSRGQGYYEQYFGPGTRLTVT.

This clonotype showed up just a few times. This chain connects TRBV5-1 to TRBJ2-2; maybe TRBD1 (7 bases). The CDR3 consists of 15 residues. The ends were cut back, 0 bases at V and 6 bases at J, with 12 bases in the middle. Germline V gene lookup returns CDR1 SGHRS and CDR2 YFSETQ. The CDR3 reads CASSLADREAGELFF. The CDR3 DNA reads TGCGCCAGCAGCTTGGCTGACAGGGAGGCCGGGGAGCTGTTTTTT.

In regard to this clonotype: One end of the junction varies from germline; a read error may be responsible. This sequence joins TRBV12-3 or TRBV12-4 and TRBJ2-2; 15 bases map to TRBD2. There are 17 residues in the CDR3. The CDR3 sequence is CASQGLAGGVDTVELFF. In nucleotides, the CDR3 is TGTGCCAGCCAAGGACTAGCGGGAGGGGTCGACACCGTGGAGCTGTTTTTT.

This clonotype was observed a handful of times. The rearrangement links TRBV5-1 to TRBJ2-5; perhaps TRBD1 as D (5 bases). Trimming took off 0 bases at V and 1 base at J, with 7 bases between the two ends. CDR3 length: 14 amino acids. Per the germline V gene, CDR1 is SGHRS and CDR2 is YFSETQ. CDR3 nucleotide sequence: TGCGCCAGCAGCTTGGACAGGTTCCAAGAGACCCAGTACTTC. It encodes CASSLDRFQETQYF.

In this sample, this clonotype turned up many times. The V call is TRBV6-5, the J call TRBJ2-1, with 7 bases matching TRBD2. The CDR3 runs to 13 residues. With V trimmed by 6 bases and J by 6 bases, 5 bases remained unmatched. Per the germline V gene, CDR1 is MNHEY and CDR2 is SVGAGI. CDR3 DNA sequence: TGTGCCAGCAGGCGACTAGCCGCCAATGAGCAGTTCTTC. Translating gives CASRRLAANEQFF.

In its sample, this clonotype was seen a few times. The chain uses TRBV7-8 and TRBJ2-1, with 10 nucleotides matching TRBD2. The germline CDR1 and CDR2 sequences are SGHVS and FQNEAQ. J gave up 2 bases and V 3 bases, and 7 bases lay outside the gene matches. CDR3 length equals 17 residues. The CDR3, as DNA: TGTGCCAGCAGCTTTCGGGCTAGCGGGAGCCCCTACAATGAGCAGTTCTTC. It translates to CASSFRASGSPYNEQFF.

The V and J genes are TRBV6-1 and TRBJ2-7; TRBD1 agrees at 10 bases. CDR1 and CDR2 (germline): MNHNS, SASEGT. The CDR3 has 15 residues. Trimming cost V 3 bases and J 3 bases; bases outside gene matches: 5. Written as DNA, the CDR3 is TGTGCCAGCAGTGACCACCGGGACAGGGGCTACGAGCAGTACTTC. Protein sequence: CASSDHRDRGYEQYF.

This clonotype has a handful of counts. The V call is TRBV5-1, the J call TRBJ1-5; 9 bases match TRBD1. Losses at the gene ends were 4 bases for V and 5 bases for J; bases not matched to a gene: 4. The CDR3 is 14 residues long. The germline V gene encodes CDR1 SGHRS and CDR2 YFSETQ. This chain's CDR3 is CASSADRGYQPQHF. DNA for the CDR3: TGCGCCAGCAGCGCGGACAGGGGATATCAGCCCCAGCATTTT.

The J gene is TRBJ2-7, the V gene TRBV9; 9 nucleotides align to TRBD2. This CDR3 comprises 14 residues. Germline trimming cut 0 bases from V and 4 bases from J; bases unmatched to any gene: 2. Germline V CDR1 and CDR2: SGDLS, YYNGEE. The CDR3 region is CASSVGGGAYEQYF. CDR3 DNA: TGTGCCAGCAGCGTAGGCGGGGGGGCTTACGAGCAGTACTTC.

This rearrangement joins TRBV30 to TRBJ2-1; TRBD2 aligns across 7 bases. Germline assignment: CDR1 GTSNPN and CDR2 SVGIG (reference sequence). The V and J ends lost 1 base and 8 bases, in that order; junction bases with no gene match: 11. There are 15 residues in the CDR3. The CDR3 sequence is CAWSDGGRGSDEQFF. The CDR3 region has the DNA TGTGCCTGGAGTGACGGGGGGAGGGGATCGGATGAGCAGTTCTTC.

This clonotype was observed a handful of times. This chain connects TRBV12-3 or TRBV12-4 to TRBJ2-7; 11 bases map to TRBD2. J gave up 4 bases and V 3 bases, and 8 bases lay outside the gene matches. This CDR3 has 16 amino acids. The CDR3 reads CASSLGQSSGRYEQYF. The CDR3 DNA sequence: TGTGCCAGCAGTTTGGGGCAATCTAGCGGGAGGTACGAGCAGTACTTC.

This clonotype showed up just a few times. V gene TRBV6-5 combines with J gene TRBJ1-2; a weak D match, TRBD1 (5 bases). The V end was cut by 7 bases, the J end by 5 bases, with 11 bases between. The CDR3 extends over 12 amino acids. Per the germline V gene, CDR1 is MNHEY and CDR2 is SVGAGI. The CDR3 nucleotides read TGTGCCAGCACAAAACGGGGGTATGGCTACACCTTC. Translating gives CASTKRGYGYTF.

The chain joins TRBV5-6 to TRBJ2-1; TRBD2 matches at 9 bases. The end of the DNA fits TRBJ2-7 better, so the J call may be wrong. The CDR3 is made up of 15 amino acids. Germline V gene data show CDR1 as SGHDT and CDR2 as YYEEEE. CDR3: CASSLLTSGEYEQYF. CDR3 bases: TGTGCCAGCAGCTTGTTGACTAGCGGAGAGTACGAGCAGTACTTC.